Shown below are 30 T cell receptor beta chains from a single sample sequenced in a study of T cell changes during pregnancy in multiple sclerosis. Data came from immunoSEQ multiplex PCR; TCRdb stores just in-frame clones and leaves some out. This sample yields some 95,000 clones, of which 80% to 95% are seen a single time; 2.6% belongs to the top ten. Source: peripheral blood, taken in the first trimester of pregnancy. The receptors stem from a female donor with multiple sclerosis, enrolled in a pregnancy study.

The rearrangement links TRBV27 to TRBJ2-7; 7 positions agree with TRBD2. CDR1 and CDR2 from the germline V gene are MNHEY and SMNVEV (reference sequence). The ends lost 8 bases at V and 3 bases at J; junction bases unmatched: 19. The CDR3 sequence is 17 residues long. The CDR3 is CASRVSAELAVSYEQYF. CDR3 coding DNA: TGTGCCAGCCGGGTGAGTGCTGAGCTAGCGGTAAGCTACGAGCAGTACTTC.

V usage is TRBV6-1 and J usage is TRBJ2-2; possible D gene TRBD2, 6 bases. The CDR3 consists of 14 residues. Germline loops: CDR1 MNHNS, CDR2 SASEGT. The germline V and J ends were trimmed by 1 base and 7 bases, with 10 bases remaining between them. The CDR3 region is CASSEGGRSGELFF. DNA of the CDR3: TGTGCCAGCAGTGAAGGTGGGAGGAGCGGGGAGCTGTTTTTT.

The rearrangement links TRBV25-1 to TRBJ2-5, with 8 bases lining up with TRBD2. The CDR3 runs 14 residues. CDR1 is MGHDK, CDR2 SYGVNS, per germline. With V trimmed by 4 bases and J by 5 bases, 6 bases remained unmatched. The CDR3 is CASSAPGGRETQYF. DNA of the CDR3: TGTGCCAGCAGTGCCCCCGGCGGGAGGGAGACCCAGTACTTC.

This clone was counted a single time. The chain employs TRBV4-1 and TRBJ2-7, with a possible D match to TRBD1 (5 bases). The V gene lost 0 bases and the J gene lost 6 bases, with 18 bases spanning the gap. This CDR3 region has 16 residues. Germline loops: CDR1 MGHRA, CDR2 YSYEKL. CDR3: CASSQEITPGLGEQYF. CDR3 in DNA: TGCGCCAGCAGCCAAGAGATAACGCCAGGGTTAGGCGAGCAGTACTTC.

The chain carries TRBV13 and TRBJ2-7, with D maybe TRBD2 (6 bases). Germline CDR1 PRHDT, CDR2 FYEKMQ (reference sequence). V dropped 5 bases and J dropped 2 bases, with 13 bases sitting between them. The CDR3 consists of 14 residues. The CDR3 is CASSPGVDAYEQYF. CDR3 nucleotide sequence: TGTGCCAGCAGCCCGGGGGTGGATGCCTACGAGCAGTACTTC.

The chain carries TRBV6-5 and TRBJ2-7; 7 positions match TRBD2. CDR3 length: 11 residues. V was clipped by 10 bases and J by 6 bases; unmatched bases: 6. Germline CDR1 reads MNHEY; CDR2 reads SVGAGI. CDR3: CATGGSVEQYF. The CDR3 bases are TGTGCCACCGGGGGGAGTGTCGAGCAGTACTTC.

The chain carries TRBV29-1 and TRBJ1-1; possibly TRBD1 for D (5 bases). V was shortened by 4 bases and J by 11 bases, with 14 bases between the two germline ends. Germline V gives CDR1 SQVTM, CDR2 ANQGSEA. The CDR3 length is 11 residues. The CDR3 reads CSVVRDSGAFF. The CDR3 DNA is TGCAGCGTTGTCCGAGACAGCGGGGCTTTCTTT.

The chain is built from TRBV13 and TRBJ2-1; perhaps TRBD2 as D (6 bases). The CDR3 covers 13 residues. Trimming took off 3 bases at V and 5 bases at J, with 8 bases between the two ends. Germline V gene sequence: CDR1 PRHDT, CDR2 FYEKMQ (reference sequence). This CDR3 reads CASSFRGNNEQFF. The CDR3, as DNA: TGTGCCAGCAGCTTTCGCGGGAACAATGAGCAGTTCTTC.

This clone was seen more than once but under ten times. The rearrangement uses TRBV27 and TRBJ1-5, with 10 bases that match TRBD1. CDR3 size: 14 residues. V was clipped by 3 bases and J by 5 bases; unmatched bases: 1. Per the germline V gene, CDR1 is MNHEY and CDR2 is SMNVEV (reference sequence). Here the CDR3 reads CASSLDRGDQPQHF. CDR3 sequence (DNA): TGTGCCAGCAGTTTGGACAGGGGGGATCAGCCCCAGCATTTT.

The V gene is TRBV7-2, the J gene TRBJ2-1, with 15 bases that match TRBD2. The junction had 7 bases not matched to a gene; V was cut back by 5 bases and J by 8 bases. From germline, CDR1 is SGHTA and CDR2 FQGNSA. CDR3 length: 16 amino acids. DNA for the CDR3: TGTGCCAGCAGCGCTGGACTAGCGGGAGGGGCGGATGAGCAGTTCTTC. As protein: CASSAGLAGGADEQFF.

This clone was counted a few times. This rearrangement joins TRBV18 to TRBJ1-2; TRBD1 agrees at 11 bases. Trimming removed 6 bases from V and 5 bases from J; junction bases left unmatched: 5. Germline V CDR1 and CDR2: KGHSH, LQKENI. The CDR3 length is 14 residues. The DNA of the CDR3 is TGTGCCAGCTCCCCCGGGACAGGGGGGTATGGCTACACCTTC. Translating it yields CASSPGTGGYGYTF.

The chain joins TRBV30 to TRBJ2-7, with TRBD2 matching 12 bases. Germline CDR1 is GTSNPN and CDR2 is SVGIG (reference sequence). The CDR3 contains 15 residues. V shed 4 bases, J shed 5 bases, and the junction held 9 bases outside the gene matches. CDR3 residues: CAWTGTSGRLNEQYF. CDR3 nucleotides: TGTGCCTGGACCGGGACTAGCGGGCGGTTGAACGAGCAGTACTTC. Using reference TRBV30 and TRBJ2-7 for the parts outside the CDR3, the full variable domain is SQTIHQWPATLVQPVGSPLSLECTVEGTSNPNLYWYRQAAGRGLQLLFYSVGIGQISSEVPQNLSASRPQDRQFILSSKKLLLSDSGFYLCAWTGTSGRLNEQYFGPGTRLTVT.

V gene TRBV5-4 combines with J gene TRBJ2-7, with TRBD2 matching over 7 bases. Looked up from germline, CDR1 is SGHNT and CDR2 is YYREEE (reference sequence). The CDR3 runs to 17 residues. Trimming cost V 4 bases and J 1 base; bases outside gene matches: 14. CDR3: CASSAYFLADSSYEQYF. The CDR3 nucleotides read TGTGCCAGCAGCGCATACTTTCTAGCGGATTCTTCCTACGAGCAGTACTTC.

The J gene is TRBJ1-5, the V gene TRBV6-1, with D uncertain. CDR3 length: 14 amino acids. The V end was cut by 3 bases, the J end by 0 bases, with 6 bases between. The germline CDR1 and CDR2 sequences are MNHNS and SASEGT. Here the CDR3 reads CASSEYFSNQPQHF. The CDR3 DNA reads TGTGCCAGCAGTGAGTATTTTAGCAATCAGCCCCAGCATTTT.

V usage is TRBV10-1 and J usage is TRBJ2-7, with 11 bases aligning to TRBD2. With V trimmed by 7 bases and J by 3 bases, 14 bases remained unmatched. Germline lookup yields CDR1 WNHNN and CDR2 SYGVQD (reference sequence). This CDR3 comprises 17 residues. In DNA form, the CDR3 reads TGCGCCAGCACCCCAGCCGAGAAAGGACTAGCGGGCTACGAGCAGTACTTC. Translating it yields CASTPAEKGLAGYEQYF.

V usage is TRBV30 and J usage is TRBJ2-3; D is unresolved. The germline CDR1 and CDR2 sequences are GTSNPN and SVGIG (reference sequence). Deletions cut 0 bases from V and 2 bases from J, with 12 bases between. The CDR3 is made up of 15 amino acids. Here the CDR3 reads CAWSVPGPITDTQYF. CDR3 nucleotide sequence: TGTGCCTGGAGTGTCCCGGGTCCGATCACAGATACGCAGTATTTT.

The chain carries TRBV7-9 and TRBJ2-2; 7 nucleotides line up with TRBD1. The germline V gene has CDR1 SEHNR and CDR2 FQNEAQ (reference sequence). The CDR3 loop spans 15 amino acids. The ends lost 5 bases at V and 3 bases at J; junction bases unmatched: 6. The CDR3 nucleotides read TGTGCCAGCAGCGAACAGGGGTACGACACCGGGGAGCTGTTTTTT. This gives the protein CASSEQGYDTGELFF. Full variable domain (missing parts from reference TRBV7-9 and TRBJ2-2): DTGVSQNPRHKITKRGQNVTFRCDPISEHNRLYWYRQTLGQGPEFLTYFQNEAQLEKSRLLSDRFSAERPKGSFSTLEIQRTEQGDSAMYLCASSEQGYDTGELFFGEGSRLTVL.

This chain joins TRBV7-9 and TRBJ2-5, with 8 bases lining up with TRBD2. V gave up 11 bases and J gave up 0 bases; unmatched junction bases: 8. The CDR3 contains 14 residues. CDR1 is SEHNR, CDR2 FQNEAQ, per germline (reference sequence). The CDR3 DNA reads as TGTGCCGGCGGACAGCGGGAGTACCAAGAGACCCAGTACTTC. Its translation: CAGGQREYQETQYF.

The V and J genes are TRBV13 and TRBJ2-3; 11 nucleotides line up with TRBD2. Germline V CDR1 and CDR2: PRHDT, FYEKMQ (reference sequence). This CDR3 region has 13 residues. J gave up 6 bases and V 9 bases, and 5 bases lay outside the gene matches. The CDR3 region has the DNA TGTGCCAGTAGACTAGCGGGGCGGGATACGCAGTATTTT. It encodes CASRLAGRDTQYF.

The V gene is TRBV29-1, the J gene TRBJ1-2, with TRBD1 matching over 9 bases. Germline V gives CDR1 SQVTM, CDR2 ANQGSEA. V trimming: 1 base; J trimming: 6 bases; junction bases outside the gene matches: 3. The CDR3 spans 13 residues. Here the CDR3 DNA reads TGCAGCGTTGAAGGGGACAGGGCGAATGGCTACACCTTC. It yields the protein CSVEGDRANGYTF.

The V gene is TRBV5-8, the J gene TRBJ2-3; possible D gene TRBD2, 5 bases. Trimming shortened V by 4 bases and J by 2 bases, and 14 bases separated the two germline ends. The CDR3 contains 15 residues. Germline values: CDR1 SGHTS, CDR2 YDEGEE. CDR3 nucleotides: TGTGCCAGCAGCCCCTTTGCGGACTCCACAGATACGCAGTATTTT. This encodes CASSPFADSTDTQYF.

A single count supports this clone. The chain couples TRBV4-2 to TRBJ2-7; 11 positions match TRBD2. The germline CDR1 and CDR2 sequences are LGHNA and YNFKEQ. This CDR3 contains 18 residues. Trimming at V came to 0 bases and at J to 1 base, leaving 8 bases not matched to a gene. In nucleotides, the CDR3 is TGTGCCAGCAGCCAAGATCAAGTAGCGGGAGGGCTGTCCTACGAGCAGTACTTC. Protein sequence: CASSQDQVAGGLSYEQYF.

This clone was seen once. The V call is TRBV10-3, the J call TRBJ1-5; D perhaps matches TRBD1 (6 bases). Germline V gene data show CDR1 as ENHRY and CDR2 as SYGVKD. The CDR3 covers 13 residues. Trimming removed 6 bases at V and 8 bases at J, with 14 bases between. The CDR3 DNA sequence: TGTGCCATCAGGTTAACAGGGATCGAGCCCCAGCATTTT. Amino acid sequence: CAIRLTGIEPQHF.

The V gene is TRBV7-9, the J gene TRBJ2-7; possible D gene TRBD2, 6 bases. This CDR3 has 14 amino acids. V was trimmed by 5 bases and J by 3 bases, leaving 14 bases between them. Germline loops: CDR1 SEHNR, CDR2 FQNEAQ (reference sequence). Here the CDR3 DNA reads TGTGCCAGCAGCCGAGCGGGTGGGGACTACGAGCAGTACTTC. Its translation: CASSRAGGDYEQYF.

The sample holds one count of this clone. The chain is built from TRBV30 and TRBJ1-2; no definite D call. Germline V gene lookup returns CDR1 GTSNPN and CDR2 SVGIG (reference sequence). This CDR3 has 15 amino acids. Trimming cost V 0 bases and J 4 bases, with 15 bases left between them. CDR3 loop: CAWSVPDKNSYGYTF. In DNA, the CDR3 is TGTGCCTGGAGTGTACCCGACAAGAACAGCTATGGCTACACCTTC.

This chain connects TRBV4-3 to TRBJ2-2; 11 nucleotides match TRBD2. The CDR3 length is 16 residues. The V gene end was trimmed by 4 bases and the J gene end by 5 bases; junction bases not matched to a gene: 6. Germline V CDR1 and CDR2: LGHNA, YSLEER. Here the CDR3 reads CASSLETSGGTGELFF. In DNA form, the CDR3 reads TGCGCCAGCAGCCTAGAAACTAGCGGGGGAACCGGGGAGCTGTTTTTT.

V is TRBV19 and J is TRBJ1-2; D is ambiguous. Looked up from germline, CDR1 is LNHDA and CDR2 is SQIVND (reference sequence). The ends were cut back, 3 bases at V and 2 bases at J, with 10 bases in the middle. CDR3 length equals 14 residues. The CDR3 spells CASSIVAGNYGYTF. The CDR3, as DNA: TGTGCCAGTAGTATCGTGGCAGGAAACTATGGCTACACCTTC.

This chain connects TRBV4-1 to TRBJ2-1; no firm D call. The CDR3 runs 15 residues. Trimming left V 0 bases short and J 0 bases short, with 6 bases between. CDR1 and CDR2 from the germline V gene are MGHRA and YSYEKL. In DNA form, the CDR3 reads TGCGCCAGCAGCCAAGAGGAGCTCTCCTACAATGAGCAGTTCTTC. As protein: CASSQEELSYNEQFF.

About this clone: Germline is not matched at one junction end, which may reflect a read error. The chain employs TRBV9 and TRBJ2-3; 11 nucleotides match TRBD2. This CDR3 comprises 13 residues. Germline lookup yields CDR1 SGDLS and CDR2 YYNGEE. Here the CDR3 reads CASSVGTSGSANF. Here the CDR3 DNA reads TGTGCCAGCAGCGTAGGAACTAGCGGGAGCGCGAATTTT.

V gene TRBV5-4 combines with J gene TRBJ2-1, with TRBD2 matching 14 bases. The trim removed 5 bases at V and 0 bases at J, leaving 7 bases unmatched. Germline values: CDR1 SGHNT, CDR2 YYREEE (reference sequence). CDR3 size: 18 residues. CDR3 bases: TGTGCCAGCAGATCCGGGACTAGCGGGAGCTACTCCTACAATGAGCAGTTCTTC. Protein sequence: CASRSGTSGSYSYNEQFF.